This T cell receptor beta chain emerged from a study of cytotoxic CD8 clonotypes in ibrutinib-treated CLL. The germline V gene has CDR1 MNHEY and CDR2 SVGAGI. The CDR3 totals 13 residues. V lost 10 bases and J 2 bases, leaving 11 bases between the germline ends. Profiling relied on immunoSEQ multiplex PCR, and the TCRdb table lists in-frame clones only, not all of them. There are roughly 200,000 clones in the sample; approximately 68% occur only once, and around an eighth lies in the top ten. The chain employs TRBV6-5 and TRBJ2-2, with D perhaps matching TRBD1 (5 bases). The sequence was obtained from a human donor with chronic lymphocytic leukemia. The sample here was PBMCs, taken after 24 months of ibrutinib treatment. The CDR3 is CATKGANTGELFF. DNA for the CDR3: TGTGCCACCAAAGGGGCTAACACCGGGGAGCTGTTTTTT.